This T cell receptor beta chain came from a study of blood T cell repertoires in COVID-19. As for the study in general: Researchers got acute and convalescent COVID-19 samples from the United States, Italy and Spain.

Germline loops: CDR1 LNHDA, CDR2 SQIVND (reference sequence). This CDR3 has 13 amino acids. V lost 5 bases and J lost 2, with 10 bases in between. Profiling relied on immunoSEQ multiplex PCR, and the TCRdb table lists in-frame clones only, not all of them. The sample carries about 30,000 clones, approximately 90% recorded once. The gene calls are TRBV19 and TRBJ2-7; D is perhaps TRBD2 (5 bases). The sample taken for sequencing was peripheral blood. The sequence derives from a man between 60 and 70 years old with active or convalescent COVID-19. CDR3 sequence: CASSSAGTYEQYF. The CDR3 nucleotides are TGTGCCAGTAGTTCCGCGGGCACCTACGAGCAGTACTTC.